The 6 T cell receptor beta chains presented below share a single source sample, sequenced in a study of OX40 agonist ivuxolimab in advanced cancers. Sequencing was performed with immunoSEQ multiplex PCR; in TCRdb, only in-frame clones are kept and a portion is missing. The table lists about 34,000 clones, 80% to 95% of them singletons, with under 5.5% in the top ten. This specimen was CD4+ or CD8+ T cells sorted from blood, taken in a trial of the OX40 agonist ivuxolimab. These receptors originate from an adult with an advanced solid tumor such as melanoma, head and neck, liver or kidney cancer.

This clone has only a few counts. The CDR3 DNA reads as TGTGCCAGCAGTTTAGCGGGGGCCAGAGGGGAGCTGTTTTTT. Residues: CASSLAGARGELFF. This chain connects TRBV28 to TRBJ2-2; D perhaps matches TRBD2 (7 bases). V was cut by 2 bases and J by 8 bases, with 12 bases left in between. This CDR3 spans 14 amino acids. Germline assignment: CDR1 MDHEN and CDR2 SYDVKM.

V is TRBV11-2 and J is TRBJ2-3; 8 bases map to TRBD2. This CDR3 has 19 residues. V was pared by 1 base and J by 2 bases, with 14 bases of the junction left unmatched. The germline V gene has CDR1 SGHAT and CDR2 FQNNGV. The CDR3 DNA follows: TGTGCCAGCAGCTTAGTGGGGGCTAGCGGGTTTCACCCCACAGATACGCAGTATTTT. Its protein product is CASSLVGASGFHPTDTQYF.

The CDR3 sequence is CATGEGAAYF. CDR3 DNA sequence: TGTGCCACCGGAGAGGGGGCCGCGTACTTC. The rearrangement joins TRBV7-9 to TRBJ2-4, with TRBD1 identical over 7 bases. The CDR3 has 10 amino acids. Germline V gene sequence: CDR1 SEHNR, CDR2 FQNEAQ (reference sequence). Trimming at V came to 10 bases and at J to 15 bases, leaving 9 bases not matched to a gene.

The chain uses TRBV11-2 and TRBJ2-7; no reliable D call. Germline loops: CDR1 SGHAT, CDR2 FQNNGV. V was pared by 7 bases and J by 0 bases, with 10 bases between. The CDR3 covers 13 residues. CDR3 loop: CASNSDSSYEQYF. CDR3 bases: TGTGCCAGCAACAGTGATAGCTCCTACGAGCAGTACTTC.

The chain joins TRBV10-3 to TRBJ2-1, with a possible D match to TRBD2 (6 bases). The CDR3 has 14 amino acids. V shed 0 bases and J shed 4 bases, with 7 bases lying between them. The germline CDR1 and CDR2 sequences are ENHRY and SYGVKD. The DNA of the CDR3 is TGTGCCATCAGTGAGTCCGCGGGGTACAATGAGCAGTTCTTC. Protein: CAISESAGYNEQFF.

The count of this clone is one. The V and J genes are TRBV6-1 and TRBJ1-2; D is uncertain. The CDR3 totals 15 residues. The V gene lost 1 base and the J gene lost 6 bases, with 15 bases spanning the gap. CDR1 is MNHNS, CDR2 SASEGT, per germline. CDR3 coding DNA: TGTGCCAGCAGTGAAGTGGCCAAGATAACTAATGGCTACACCTTC. This translates into CASSEVAKITNGYTF.